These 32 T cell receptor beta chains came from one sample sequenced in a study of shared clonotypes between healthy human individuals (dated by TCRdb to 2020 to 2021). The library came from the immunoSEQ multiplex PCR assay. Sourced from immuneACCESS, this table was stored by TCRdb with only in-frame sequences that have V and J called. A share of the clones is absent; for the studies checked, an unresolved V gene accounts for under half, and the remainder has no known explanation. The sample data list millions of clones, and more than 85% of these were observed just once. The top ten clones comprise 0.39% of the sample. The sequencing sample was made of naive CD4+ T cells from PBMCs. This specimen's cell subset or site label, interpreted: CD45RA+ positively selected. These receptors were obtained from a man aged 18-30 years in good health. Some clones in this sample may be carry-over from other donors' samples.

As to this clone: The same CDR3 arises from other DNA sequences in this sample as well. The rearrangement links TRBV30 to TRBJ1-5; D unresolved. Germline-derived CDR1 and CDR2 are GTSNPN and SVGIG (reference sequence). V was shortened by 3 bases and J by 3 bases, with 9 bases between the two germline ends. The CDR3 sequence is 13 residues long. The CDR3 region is CAWSWGDNQPQHF. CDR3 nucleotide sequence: TGTGCCTGGAGCTGGGGAGACAATCAGCCCCAGCATTTT.

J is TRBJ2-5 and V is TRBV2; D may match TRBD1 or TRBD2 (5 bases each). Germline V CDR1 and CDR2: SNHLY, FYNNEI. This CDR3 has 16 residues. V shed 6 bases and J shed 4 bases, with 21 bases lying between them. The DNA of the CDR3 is TGTGCCAGCAGCACCGGGACCAAGGGCCTCCGAGAGACCCAGTACTTC. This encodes CASSTGTKGLRETQYF.

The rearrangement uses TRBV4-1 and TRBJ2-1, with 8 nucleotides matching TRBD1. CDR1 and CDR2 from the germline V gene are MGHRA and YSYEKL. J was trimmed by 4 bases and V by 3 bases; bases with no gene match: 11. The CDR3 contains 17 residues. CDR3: CASSQRPPGQVYNEQFF. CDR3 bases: TGCGCCAGCAGCCAGCGCCCTCCGGGACAGGTTTACAATGAGCAGTTCTTC.

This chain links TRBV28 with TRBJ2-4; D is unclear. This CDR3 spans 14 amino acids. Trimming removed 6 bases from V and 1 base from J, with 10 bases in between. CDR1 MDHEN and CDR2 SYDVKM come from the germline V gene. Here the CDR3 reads CASRSRAAKNIQYF. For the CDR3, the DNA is TGTGCCAGCAGGTCCCGGGCGGCCAAAAACATTCAGTACTTC.

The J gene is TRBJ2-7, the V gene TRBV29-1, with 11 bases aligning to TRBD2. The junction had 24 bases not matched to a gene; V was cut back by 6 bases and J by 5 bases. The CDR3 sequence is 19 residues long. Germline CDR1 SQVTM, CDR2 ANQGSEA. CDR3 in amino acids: CSVTIKTSLAGGAAHEQYF. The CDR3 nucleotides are TGCAGCGTGACTATTAAAACGTCCCTAGCGGGAGGCGCCGCCCACGAGCAGTACTTC.

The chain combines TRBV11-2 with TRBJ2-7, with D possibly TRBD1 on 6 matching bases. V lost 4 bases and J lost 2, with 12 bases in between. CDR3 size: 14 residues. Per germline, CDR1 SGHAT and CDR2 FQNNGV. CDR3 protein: CASSSTRQAYEQYF. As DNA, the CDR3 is TGTGCCAGCAGCTCTACCCGACAGGCCTACGAGCAGTACTTC. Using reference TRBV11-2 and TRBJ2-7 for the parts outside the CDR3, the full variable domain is EAGVAQSPRYKIIEKRQSVAFWCNPISGHATLYWYQQILGQGPKLLIQFQNNGVVDDSQLPKDRFSAERLKGVDSTLKIQPAKLEDSAVYLCASSSTRQAYEQYFGPGTRLTVT.

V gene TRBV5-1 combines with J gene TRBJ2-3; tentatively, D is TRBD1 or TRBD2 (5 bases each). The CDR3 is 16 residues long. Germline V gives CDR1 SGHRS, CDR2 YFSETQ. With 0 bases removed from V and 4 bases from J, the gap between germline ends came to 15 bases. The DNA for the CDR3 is TGCGCCAGCAGCTTGGAGCGTCCCCTGGGACCAGATACGCAGTATTTT. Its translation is CASSLERPLGPDTQYF.

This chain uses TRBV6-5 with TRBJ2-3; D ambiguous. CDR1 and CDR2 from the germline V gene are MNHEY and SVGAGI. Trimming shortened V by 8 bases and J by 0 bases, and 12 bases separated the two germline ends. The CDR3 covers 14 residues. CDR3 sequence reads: CASPKGPSTDTQYF. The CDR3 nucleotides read TGTGCCAGCCCCAAAGGCCCTAGCACAGATACGCAGTATTTT.

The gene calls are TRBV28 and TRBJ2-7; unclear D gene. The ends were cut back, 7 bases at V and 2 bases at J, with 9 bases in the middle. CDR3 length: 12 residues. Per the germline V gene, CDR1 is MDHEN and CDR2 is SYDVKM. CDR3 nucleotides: TGTGCCAGCACCAAATCAACCTACGAGCAGTACTTC. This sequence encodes CASTKSTYEQYF. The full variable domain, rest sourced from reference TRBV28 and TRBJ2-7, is DVKVTQSSRYLVKRTGEKVFLECVQDMDHENMFWYRQDPGLGLRLIYFSYDVKMKEKGDIPEGYSVSREKKERFSLILESASTNQTSMYLCASTKSTYEQYFGPGTRLTVT.

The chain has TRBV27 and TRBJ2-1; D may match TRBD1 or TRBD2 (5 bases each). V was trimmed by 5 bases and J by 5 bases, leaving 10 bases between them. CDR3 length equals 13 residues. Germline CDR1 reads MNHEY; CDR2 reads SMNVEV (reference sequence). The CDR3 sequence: CASSLRDHNEQFF. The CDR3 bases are TGTGCCAGCAGTCTCCGGGACCACAATGAGCAGTTCTTC.

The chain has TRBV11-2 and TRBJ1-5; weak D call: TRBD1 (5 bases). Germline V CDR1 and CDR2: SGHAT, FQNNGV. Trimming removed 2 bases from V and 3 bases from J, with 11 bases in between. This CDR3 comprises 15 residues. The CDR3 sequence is CASSLNRWDNQPQHF. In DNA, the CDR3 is TGTGCCAGCAGCTTAAACAGGTGGGACAATCAGCCCCAGCATTTT.

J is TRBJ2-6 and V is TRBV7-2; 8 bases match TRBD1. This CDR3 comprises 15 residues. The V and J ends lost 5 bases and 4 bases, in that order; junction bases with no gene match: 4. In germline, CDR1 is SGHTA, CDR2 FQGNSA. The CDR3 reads CASSDRGAGANVLTF. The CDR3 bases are TGTGCCAGCAGCGACAGGGGTGCGGGGGCCAACGTCCTGACTTTC. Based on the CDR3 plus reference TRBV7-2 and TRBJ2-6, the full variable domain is GAGVSQSPSNKVTEKGKDVELRCDPISGHTALYWYRQSLGQGLEFLIYFQGNSAPDKSGLPSDRFSAERTGGSVSTLTIQRTQQEDSAVYLCASSDRGAGANVLTFGAGSRLTVL.

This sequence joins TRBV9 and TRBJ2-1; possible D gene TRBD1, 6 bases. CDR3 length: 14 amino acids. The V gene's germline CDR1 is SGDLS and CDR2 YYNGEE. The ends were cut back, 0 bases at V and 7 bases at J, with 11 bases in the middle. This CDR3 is CASSVATGLNEQFF. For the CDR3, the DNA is TGTGCCAGCAGCGTAGCTACAGGGCTGAATGAGCAGTTCTTC.

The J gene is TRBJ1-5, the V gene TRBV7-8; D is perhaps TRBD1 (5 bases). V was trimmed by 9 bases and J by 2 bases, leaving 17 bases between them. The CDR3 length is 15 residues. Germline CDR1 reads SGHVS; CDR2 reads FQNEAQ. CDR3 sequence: CASALGRDGNQPQHF. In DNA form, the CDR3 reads TGTGCCAGTGCGCTCGGCCGGGACGGCAATCAGCCCCAGCATTTT.

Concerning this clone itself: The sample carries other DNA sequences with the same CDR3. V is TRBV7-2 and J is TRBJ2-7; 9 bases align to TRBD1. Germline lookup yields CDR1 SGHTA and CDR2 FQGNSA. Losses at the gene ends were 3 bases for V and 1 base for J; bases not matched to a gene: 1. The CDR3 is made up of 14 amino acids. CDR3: CASSFDRGSYEQYF. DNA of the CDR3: TGTGCCAGCAGCTTTGACAGGGGGTCCTACGAGCAGTACTTC.

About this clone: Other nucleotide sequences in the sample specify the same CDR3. CDR3 in amino acids: CASSFLGEQYF. In DNA form, the CDR3 reads TGCGCCAGCAGCTTTTTGGGGGAGCAGTACTTC. This chain joins TRBV5-1 and TRBJ2-7; D ambiguous. Germline loops: CDR1 SGHRS, CDR2 YFSETQ. V was clipped by 2 bases and J by 7 bases, with 7 bases between them. The CDR3 consists of 11 residues.

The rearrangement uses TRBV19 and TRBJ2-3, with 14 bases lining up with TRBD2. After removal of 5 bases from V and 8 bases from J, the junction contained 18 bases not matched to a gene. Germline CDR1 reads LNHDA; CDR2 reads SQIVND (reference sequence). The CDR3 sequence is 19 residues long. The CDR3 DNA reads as TGTGCCAGTAGTCTAGGGACTAGCGGGAGTAAAAAAAGGAGTGGTACGCAGTATTTT. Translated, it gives CASSLGTSGSKKRSGTQYF.

The CDR3 sequence is CAISDHTSGAYNEQFF. In DNA, the CDR3 is TGTGCCATCAGTGACCATACTAGCGGGGCCTACAATGAGCAGTTCTTC. The rearrangement uses TRBV10-3 and TRBJ2-1, with TRBD2 matching over 10 bases. The germline V gene has CDR1 ENHRY and CDR2 SYGVKD. This CDR3 contains 16 residues. The trim removed 3 bases at V and 2 bases at J, leaving 4 bases unmatched.

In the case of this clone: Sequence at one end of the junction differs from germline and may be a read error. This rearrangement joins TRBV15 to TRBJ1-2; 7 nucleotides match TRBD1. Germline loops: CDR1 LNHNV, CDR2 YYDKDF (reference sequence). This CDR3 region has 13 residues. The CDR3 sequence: CATSRVDRDSRAF. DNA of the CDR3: TGTGCCACCAGCAGAGTCGATCGGGACAGTCGGGCCTTC.

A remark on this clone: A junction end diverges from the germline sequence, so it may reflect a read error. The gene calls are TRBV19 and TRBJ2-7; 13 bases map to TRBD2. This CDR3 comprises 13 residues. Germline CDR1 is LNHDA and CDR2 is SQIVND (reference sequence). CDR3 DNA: TGTGCCAGTAGTACGGGACTAGCGGGGCGCCAGGACTTC. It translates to CASSTGLAGRQDF.

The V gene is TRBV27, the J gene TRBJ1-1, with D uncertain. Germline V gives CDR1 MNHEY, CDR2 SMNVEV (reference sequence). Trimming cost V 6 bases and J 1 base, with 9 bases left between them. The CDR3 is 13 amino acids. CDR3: CASRTLKNTEAFF. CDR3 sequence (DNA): TGTGCCAGCAGGACCCTAAAGAACACTGAAGCTTTCTTT.

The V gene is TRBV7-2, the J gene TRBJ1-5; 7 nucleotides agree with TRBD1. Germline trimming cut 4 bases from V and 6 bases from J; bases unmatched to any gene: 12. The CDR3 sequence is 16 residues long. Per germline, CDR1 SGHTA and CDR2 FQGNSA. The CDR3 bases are TGTGCCAGCAGCTCGAGGATAGGGGGCGCGGGTCAGCCCCAGCATTTT. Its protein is CASSSRIGGAGQPQHF.

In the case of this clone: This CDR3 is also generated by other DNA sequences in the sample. CDR3 region: CASSWGADTQYF. Written as DNA, the CDR3 is TGTGCCAGCAGTTGGGGGGCAGATACGCAGTATTTT. V and J are TRBV2 and TRBJ2-3, with TRBD2 as a possible D gene (6 bases). The ends were cut back, 5 bases at V and 4 bases at J, with 7 bases in the middle. The germline V gene has CDR1 SNHLY and CDR2 FYNNEI. The CDR3 length is 12 residues.

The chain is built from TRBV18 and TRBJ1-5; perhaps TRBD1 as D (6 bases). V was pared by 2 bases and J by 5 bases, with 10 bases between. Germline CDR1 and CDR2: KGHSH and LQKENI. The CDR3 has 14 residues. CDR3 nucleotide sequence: TGTGCCAGCTCACCAGATACAGGGTATCAGCCCCAGCATTTT. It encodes CASSPDTGYQPQHF.

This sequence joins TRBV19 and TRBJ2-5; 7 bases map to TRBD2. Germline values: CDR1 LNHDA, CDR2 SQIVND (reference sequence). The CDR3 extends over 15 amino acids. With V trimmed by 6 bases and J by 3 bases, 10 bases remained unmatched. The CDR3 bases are TGTGCCAGTAGAGATCCGGGACTACTTAAAGAGACCCAGTACTTC. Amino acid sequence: CASRDPGLLKETQYF.

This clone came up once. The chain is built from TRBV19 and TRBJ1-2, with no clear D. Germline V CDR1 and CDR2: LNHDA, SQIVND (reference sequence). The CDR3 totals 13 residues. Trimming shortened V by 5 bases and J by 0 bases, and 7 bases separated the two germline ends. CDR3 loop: CASSAEANYGYTF. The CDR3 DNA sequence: TGTGCCAGTAGTGCAGAGGCTAACTATGGCTACACCTTC. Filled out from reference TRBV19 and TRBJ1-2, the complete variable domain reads DGGITQSPKYLFRKEGQNVTLSCEQNLNHDAMYWYRQDPGQGLRLIYYSQIVNDFQKGDIAEGYSVSREKKESFPLTVTSAQKNPTAFYLCASSAEANYGYTFGSGTRLTVV.

CDR3 residues: CASPGGASYEQYF. Written as DNA, the CDR3 is TGTGCCAGCCCTGGTGGCGCCTCCTACGAGCAGTACTTC. This chain joins TRBV11-3 and TRBJ2-7; D unresolved. Germline V gene data show CDR1 as SGHNT and CDR2 as YENEEA. CDR3 length: 13 residues. V shed 8 bases and J shed 0 bases, with 11 bases lying between them.

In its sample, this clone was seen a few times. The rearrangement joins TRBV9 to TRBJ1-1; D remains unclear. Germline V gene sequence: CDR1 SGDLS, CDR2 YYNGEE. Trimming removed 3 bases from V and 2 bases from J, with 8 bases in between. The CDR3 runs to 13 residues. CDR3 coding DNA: TGTGCCAGCAGCGGCGACACTAACACTGAAGCTTTCTTT. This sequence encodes CASSGDTNTEAFF.

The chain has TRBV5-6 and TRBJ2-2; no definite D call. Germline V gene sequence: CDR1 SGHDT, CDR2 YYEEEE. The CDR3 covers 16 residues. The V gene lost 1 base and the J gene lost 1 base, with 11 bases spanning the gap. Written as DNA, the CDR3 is TGTGCCAGCAGCTTGCTCGGCGGAGAGAACACCGGGGAGCTGTTTTTT. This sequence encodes CASSLLGGENTGELFF.

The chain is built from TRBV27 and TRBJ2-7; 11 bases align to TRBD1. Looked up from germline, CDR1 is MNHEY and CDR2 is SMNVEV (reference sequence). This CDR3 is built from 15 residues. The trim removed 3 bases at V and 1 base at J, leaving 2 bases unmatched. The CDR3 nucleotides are TGTGCCAGCAGTTTCGGACAGGGGGCATCCTACGAGCAGTACTTC. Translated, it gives CASSFGQGASYEQYF.

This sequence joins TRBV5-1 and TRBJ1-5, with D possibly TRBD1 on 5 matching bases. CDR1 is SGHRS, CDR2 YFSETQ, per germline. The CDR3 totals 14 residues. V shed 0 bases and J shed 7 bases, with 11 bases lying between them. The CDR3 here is CASSLEGGAQPQHF. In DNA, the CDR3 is TGCGCCAGCAGCTTGGAGGGTGGGGCGCAGCCCCAGCATTTT.

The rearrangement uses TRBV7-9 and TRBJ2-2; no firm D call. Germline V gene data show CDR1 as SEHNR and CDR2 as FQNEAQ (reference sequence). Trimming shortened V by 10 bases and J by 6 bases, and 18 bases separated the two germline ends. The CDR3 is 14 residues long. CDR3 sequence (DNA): TGTGCCACCAATCAGGCCATACGTTCCGGGGAGCTGTTTTTT. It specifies CATNQAIRSGELFF.